This T cell receptor (beta chain) was sequenced during a study of blood T cell repertoires in COVID-19. TCRdb's table, derived via immunoSEQ multiplex PCR, lists solely in-frame clones and lacks some. The repertoire holds about 280,000 clones, with 85% to 95% as singletons. This clone was seen only a few times. Germline-derived CDR1 and CDR2 are MGHRA and YSYEKL. The CDR3 is 15 residues long. The V end lost 4 bases, the J end lost 5 bases, and 14 bases lay between the germline ends. Sequencing was carried out using PBMCs or T cells enriched from blood (not recorded which). This TCR was recovered from a man aged 35-49 years who had been exposed to COVID-19. This chain connects TRBV4-1 to TRBJ2-2; D may be TRBD1 (5 bases). The CDR3 is CASSPSGLSTGELFF. The CDR3 bases are TGCGCCAGCAGCCCTTCAGGGCTTTCTACCGGGGAGCTGTTTTTT.